Below, 5 T cell receptor beta chains from the same sample are listed, as sequenced in a study of blood T cell repertoires in COVID-19. Generated by immunoSEQ multiplex PCR, the TCRdb table keeps only in-frame clones and is missing some. The table has about 130,000 clones, roughly two thirds seen once. Material for sequencing was peripheral blood. These TCRs come from a woman in her 70s with acute or convalescent COVID-19.

V usage is TRBV10-3 and J usage is TRBJ2-7; 9 positions match TRBD1. The junction had 6 bases not matched to a gene; V was cut back by 10 bases and J by 5 bases. CDR3 length equals 12 residues. CDR1 and CDR2 from the germline V gene are ENHRY and SYGVKD. The CDR3 nucleotides read TGTGCCACCCGACAGGGGGTCCACGAGCAGTACTTC. This gives the protein CATRQGVHEQYF.

Written as DNA, the CDR3 is TGCGCCAGCAGCCCGGGACTTTCTCGCGAGCAGTACTTC. This sequence encodes CASSPGLSREQYF. The V gene is TRBV10-1, the J gene TRBJ2-7, with D perhaps matching TRBD2 (6 bases). Germline values: CDR1 WNHNN, CDR2 SYGVQD (reference sequence). The CDR3 is 13 residues long. V was shortened by 6 bases and J by 6 bases, with 15 bases between the two germline ends.

The gene calls are TRBV7-8 and TRBJ1-1; TRBD1 might be the D (5 bases). There are 14 residues in the CDR3. The germline gives CDR1 SGHVS, CDR2 FQNEAQ. Trimming took 8 bases from V and 0 from J, leaving 13 bases between them. The CDR3: CASFQGRLNTEAFF. The DNA of the CDR3 is TGTGCCAGCTTTCAGGGCAGGTTGAACACTGAAGCTTTCTTT. Using reference TRBV7-8 and TRBJ1-1 for the parts outside the CDR3, the full variable domain is GAGVSQSPRYKVAKRGQDVALRCDPISGHVSLFWYQQALGQGPEFLTYFQNEAQLDKSGLPSDRFFAERPEGSVSTLKIQRTQQEDSAVYLCASFQGRLNTEAFFGQGTRLTVV.

V and J are TRBV4-1 and TRBJ1-2; TRBD1 is a possible D gene (5 bases). V was clipped by 0 bases and J by 8 bases, with 13 bases between them. CDR1 and CDR2 (germline): MGHRA, YSYEKL. The CDR3 is made up of 14 amino acids. CDR3 loop: CASSQERGAQGYTF. The CDR3, as DNA: TGCGCCAGCAGCCAAGAAAGGGGTGCTCAAGGCTACACCTTC.

J is TRBJ2-3 and V is TRBV29-1, with D tentatively TRBD2 (5 bases). V gave up 3 bases and J gave up 8 bases, with 12 bases separating them. Germline CDR1 SQVTM, CDR2 ANQGSEA. There are 12 residues in the CDR3. The CDR3 DNA reads TGCAGCGTTGAGGCACTAGGTGGTACGCAGTATTTT. Amino acid sequence: CSVEALGGTQYF.